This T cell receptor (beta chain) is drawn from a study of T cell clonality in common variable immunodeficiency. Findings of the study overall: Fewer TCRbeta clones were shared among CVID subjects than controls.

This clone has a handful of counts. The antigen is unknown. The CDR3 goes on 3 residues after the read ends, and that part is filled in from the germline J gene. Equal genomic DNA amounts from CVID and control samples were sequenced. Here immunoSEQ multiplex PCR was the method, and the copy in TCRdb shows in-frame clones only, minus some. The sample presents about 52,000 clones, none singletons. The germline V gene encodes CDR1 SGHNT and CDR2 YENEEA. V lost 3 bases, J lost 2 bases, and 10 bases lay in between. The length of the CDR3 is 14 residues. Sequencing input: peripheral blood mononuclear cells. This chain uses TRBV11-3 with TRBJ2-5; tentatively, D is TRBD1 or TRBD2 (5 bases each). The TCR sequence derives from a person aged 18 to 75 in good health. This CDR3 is CASSLREGQETQYF. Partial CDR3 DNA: TGTGCCAGCAGCTTGAGAGAGGGGCAAGAGACC.